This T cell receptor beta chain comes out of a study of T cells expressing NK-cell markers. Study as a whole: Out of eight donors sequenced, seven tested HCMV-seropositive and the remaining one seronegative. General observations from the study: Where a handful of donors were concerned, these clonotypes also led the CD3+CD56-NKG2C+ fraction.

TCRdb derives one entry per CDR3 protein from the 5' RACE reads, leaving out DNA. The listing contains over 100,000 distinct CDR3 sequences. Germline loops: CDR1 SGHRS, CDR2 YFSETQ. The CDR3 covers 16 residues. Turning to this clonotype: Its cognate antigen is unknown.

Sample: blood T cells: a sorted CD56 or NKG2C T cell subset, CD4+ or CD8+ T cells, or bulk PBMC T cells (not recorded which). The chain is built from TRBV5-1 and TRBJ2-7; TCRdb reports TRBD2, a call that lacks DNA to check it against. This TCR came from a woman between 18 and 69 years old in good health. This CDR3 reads CASSLEFSGGTYEQYF. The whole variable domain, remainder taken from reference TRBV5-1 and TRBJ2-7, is KAGVTQTPRYLIKTRGQQVTLSCSPISGHRSVSWYQQTPGQGLQFLFEYFSETQRNKGNFPGRFSGRQFSNSRSEMNVSTLELGDSALYLCASSLEFSGGTYEQYFGPGTRLTVT.